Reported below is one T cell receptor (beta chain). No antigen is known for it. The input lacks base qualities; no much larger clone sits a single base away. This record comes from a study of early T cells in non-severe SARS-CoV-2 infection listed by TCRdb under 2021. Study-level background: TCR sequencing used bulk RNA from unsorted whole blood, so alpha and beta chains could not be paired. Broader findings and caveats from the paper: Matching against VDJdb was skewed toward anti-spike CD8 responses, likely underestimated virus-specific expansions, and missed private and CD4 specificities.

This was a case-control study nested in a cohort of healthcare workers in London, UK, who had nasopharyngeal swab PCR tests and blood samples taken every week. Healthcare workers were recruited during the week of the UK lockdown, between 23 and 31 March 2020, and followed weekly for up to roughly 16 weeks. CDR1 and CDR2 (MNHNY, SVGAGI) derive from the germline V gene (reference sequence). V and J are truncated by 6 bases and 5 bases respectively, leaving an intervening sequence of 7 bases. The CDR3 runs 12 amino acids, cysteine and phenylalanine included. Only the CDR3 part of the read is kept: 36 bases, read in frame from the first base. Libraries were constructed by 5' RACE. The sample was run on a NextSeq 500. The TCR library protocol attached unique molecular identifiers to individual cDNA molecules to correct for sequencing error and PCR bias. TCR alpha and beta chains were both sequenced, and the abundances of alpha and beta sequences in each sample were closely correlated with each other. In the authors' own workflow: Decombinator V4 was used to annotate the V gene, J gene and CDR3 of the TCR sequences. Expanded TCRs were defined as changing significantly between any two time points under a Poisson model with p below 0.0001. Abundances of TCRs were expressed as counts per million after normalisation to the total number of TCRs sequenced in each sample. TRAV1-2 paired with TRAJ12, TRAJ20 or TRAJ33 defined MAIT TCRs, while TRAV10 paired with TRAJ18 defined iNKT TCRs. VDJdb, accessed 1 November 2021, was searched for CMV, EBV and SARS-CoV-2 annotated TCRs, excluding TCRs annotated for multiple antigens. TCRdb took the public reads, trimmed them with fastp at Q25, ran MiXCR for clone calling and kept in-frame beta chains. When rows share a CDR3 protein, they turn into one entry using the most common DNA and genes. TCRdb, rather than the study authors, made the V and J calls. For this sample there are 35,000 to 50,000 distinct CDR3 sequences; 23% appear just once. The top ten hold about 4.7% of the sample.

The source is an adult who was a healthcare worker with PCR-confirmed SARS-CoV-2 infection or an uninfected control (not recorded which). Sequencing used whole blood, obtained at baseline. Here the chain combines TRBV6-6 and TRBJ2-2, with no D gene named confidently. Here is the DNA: TGTGCCAGCAGCTCCGATACCGGGGAGCTGTTTTTT. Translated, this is CASSSDTGELFF.